This T cell receptor beta chain was obtained from a study of blood T cells in healthy people across ages. For the study at large: There was about one barcoded beta molecule captured by template switching per two T cells.

With a J-beta primer mix and a sample-barcoded 5' primer, a second PCR ran about 6 to 11 cycles. TCRdb re-analysed the 5' RACE reads in MiXCR, keeping a single row per CDR3 protein. The table has 600,000 to 650,000 distinct CDR3 sequences, approximately 59% seen once. Notes on this clonotype: Its cognate antigen is unknown.

Study-wide results and caveats: Donors of long life had a larger count of naive CD4+ cells and greater diversity than aged donors.

The individuals who served as donors were healthy Caucasians living in Russia, aged about 6 to 90. In each sample, at least 6.5 million PBMCs were isolated. Specimen: blood. This receptor was obtained from a man aged 55 to 69 in good health.

In nucleotides, the CDR3 is TGTGCCAGCACCCAGGGGGTGGGACTCTATGGCTACACCTTC. Amino acid sequence: CASTQGVGLYGYTF. The J gene is TRBJ1-2, the V gene TRBV12-3 or TRBV12-4; TRBD1 matches 7 bases. CDR3 length equals 14 residues. V shed 7 bases, J shed 4 bases, and the junction held 9 bases outside the gene matches.